Reported below is one T cell receptor (beta chain). The sample originates from a study of blood T cell repertoires in COVID-19. Overall study: Spain, Italy and the United States supplied samples that represented acute and convalescent COVID-19. The analysed material was cDNA or gDNA that came from T cells, B-cell-depleted T cells, or PBMCs.

Per the study methods: Nucleated cell counts were estimated from reference gene primer amplification. TCRdb's copy holds only in-frame clones and misses some; the assay was immunoSEQ multiplex PCR. D and trimming come from the DNA, and the V and J calls and clone size come from that table. The top ten hold about 14% of the sample, which has fewer than 55,000 clones, approximately 85% seen once. Germline V gives CDR1 MNHEY, CDR2 SMNVEV (reference sequence). The V and J ends lost 1 base and 0 bases, in that order; junction bases with no gene match: 9. The CDR3 extends over 19 amino acids. The sample comprised peripheral blood. The TCR was taken from a human donor with acute or convalescent COVID-19. The donor label of this sample is uncertain. The rearrangement links TRBV27 to TRBJ2-2, with 9 bases lining up with TRBD2. The CDR3 here is CASSLYSAGGPSNTGELFF. CDR3 sequence (DNA): TGTGCCAGCAGTTTATATTCCGCGGGAGGGCCGTCGAACACCGGGGAGCTGTTTTTT.